This record covers a single T cell receptor beta chain. The data derive from a study of blood T cell repertoires in COVID-19. About the research overall: From the United States, Italy and Spain came samples of acute and convalescent COVID-19.

V dropped 4 bases and J dropped 5; count of bases not matched to a gene: 5. From germline, CDR1 is LGHDT and CDR2 YNNKEL (reference sequence). There are 15 residues in the CDR3. As processed by the authors: Counts of nucleated cells, estimated from reference gene primer amplification, were obtained. The data were produced by immunoSEQ multiplex PCR, yet TCRdb's version contains in-frame clones alone and is incomplete. V, J and clone size reflect that table, while D and trimming were determined from the DNA. This sample has 90,000 or so clones; 86% occur once, and the top ten carry 1.2%. This rearrangement joins TRBV3-1 (or the pseudogene TRBV3-2) to TRBJ2-7; 13 positions agree with TRBD2. The receptor's source is an elderly man with active or convalescent COVID-19. The source material was peripheral blood. The CDR3 protein is CASSPGLAGADEQYF. CDR3 in DNA: TGTGCCAGCAGCCCTGGACTAGCGGGAGCGGACGAGCAGTACTTC.